This TCR beta chain was recorded in a study of control samples from healthy donors and cancer patients. The V end lost 2 bases, the J end lost 1 base, and 3 bases lay between the germline ends. In germline, CDR1 is SEHNR, CDR2 FQNEAQ (reference sequence). The CDR3 runs to 13 residues. Libraries were prepared by immunoSEQ multiplex PCR; TCRdb keeps only in-frame clonotypes and omits some of them. This sample has 150,000 or so clones, with 93% found just once. Sequencing input: blood. The V call is TRBV7-9, the J call TRBJ1-5; D not certain. This clonotype was obtained from a man aged 18 to 30 in good health. CDR3 region: CASSLNSNQPQHF. In DNA form, the CDR3 reads TGTGCCAGCAGCTTAAACAGCAATCAGCCCCAGCATTTT.